This passage covers 21 T cell receptor beta chains from one sample sequenced in a study of T-cell memory formation after mild COVID-19. MiXCR, applied by TCRdb to the 5' RACE reads, yields one record per CDR3 protein. In the table there are under 250,000 distinct CDR3 sequences, approximately 15% of which are singletons. Source material: PBMCs or a T cell subset sorted from them (not recorded which). Receptors were obtained from an adult woman who had mild COVID-19 (a few samples of this study predate the infection). Cell type and time point are not known.

This clonotype occurred many times. The rearrangement links TRBV12-3 or TRBV12-4 to TRBJ2-1, with TRBD2 matching 7 bases. The CDR3 contains 14 residues. V was clipped by 2 bases and J by 9 bases; unmatched bases: 7. The CDR3 spells CASSLMGGYGEQFF. CDR3 coding DNA: TGTGCCAGCAGTTTAATGGGAGGGTACGGTGAGCAGTTCTTC.

This clonotype came up many times. This sequence joins TRBV7-2 and TRBJ2-3, with a possible D match to TRBD2 (7 bases). Germline V gives CDR1 SGHTA, CDR2 FQGNSA. The CDR3 is 15 residues long. Between the trimmed V and J ends, which lost 4 bases and 14 bases, there was a span of 25 bases. The CDR3 DNA is TGTGCCAGCAGCTCGGGCGGGGGCTCAAACCTTCGTCTGTATTTT. Translation: CASSSGGGSNLRLYF. Looking up the rest from reference TRBV7-2 and TRBJ2-3 gives the full variable domain: GAGVSQSPSNKVTEKGKDVELRCDPISGHTALYWYRQSLGQGLEFLIYFQGNSAPDKSGLPSDRFSAERTGGSVSTLTIQRTQQEDSAVYLCASSSGGGSNLRLYFGPGTRLTVL.

The chain recombines TRBV12-3 or TRBV12-4 with TRBJ1-2; D not certain. The CDR3 is 12 residues long. Trimming shortened V by 3 bases and J by 4 bases, and 6 bases separated the two germline ends. CDR3 sequence: CASSFPTYGYTF. The CDR3 region has the DNA TGTGCCAGCAGTTTCCCCACCTATGGCTACACCTTC.

The chain combines TRBV4-3 with TRBJ1-2; no clear D. This CDR3 has 14 residues. Trimming removed 4 bases at V and 5 bases at J, with 14 bases between. The germline V gene encodes CDR1 LGHNA and CDR2 YSLEER. CDR3 coding DNA: TGCGCCAGCAGCCGCAGTCCTACCTTTTATGGCTACACCTTC. Amino acids: CASSRSPTFYGYTF.

This clonotype showed up just a few times. CDR3 DNA: TGCAGCGTCCTCTGGGGAAGCAATCAGCCCCAGCATTTT. The encoded protein is CSVLWGSNQPQHF. This sequence joins TRBV29-1 and TRBJ1-5; the D is unclear. This CDR3 comprises 13 residues. Trimming took off 6 bases at V and 1 base at J, with 10 bases between the two ends. Germline CDR1 SQVTM, CDR2 ANQGSEA. Looking up the rest from reference TRBV29-1 and TRBJ1-5 gives the full variable domain: SAVISQKPSRDICQRGTSLTIQCQVDSQVTMMFWYRQQPGQSLTLIATANQGSEATYESGFVIDKFPISRPNLTFSTLTVSNMSPEDSSIYLCSVLWGSNQPQHFGDGTRLSIL.

There are a few counts of this clonotype. The chain recombines TRBV5-5 with TRBJ2-7; D is unresolved. The CDR3 is made up of 14 amino acids. Per germline, CDR1 SGHKS and CDR2 YYEKEE (reference sequence). Trimming removed 0 bases at V and 2 bases at J, with 9 bases between. The CDR3 region is CASSLGPGTYEQYF. The CDR3 DNA is TGTGCCAGCAGCTTGGGCCCGGGTACCTACGAGCAGTACTTC. The variable domain in full, with the rest retrieved from reference TRBV5-5 and TRBJ2-7, is DAGVTQSPTHLIKTRGQQVTLRCSPISGHKSVSWYQQVLGQGPQFIFQYYEKEERGRGNFPDRFSARQFPNYSSELNVNALLLGDSALYLCASSLGPGTYEQYFGPGTRLTVT.

This sequence joins TRBV29-1 and TRBJ2-7; 8 bases are shared with TRBD1. CDR1 is SQVTM, CDR2 ANQGSEA, per germline. The CDR3 spans 12 residues. V shed 7 bases, J shed 2 bases, and the junction held 4 bases outside the gene matches. The CDR3 is CSGRTGPYEQYF. The CDR3 coding sequence is TGCAGCGGACGGACAGGGCCCTACGAGCAGTACTTC.

The chain combines TRBV19 with TRBJ2-1; D may correspond to TRBD1 or TRBD2 (5 bases each). Germline V gives CDR1 LNHDA, CDR2 SQIVND (reference sequence). CDR3 length: 14 amino acids. For the CDR3, the DNA is TGTGCTTCCGGGACCACCTTTTGGAACAATGAGCAGTTCTTC. Translated: CASGTTFWNNEQFF.

This sequence joins TRBV7-2 and TRBJ2-7; TRBD2 agrees at 7 bases. Germline loops: CDR1 SGHTA, CDR2 FQGNSA. This CDR3 has 15 residues. The V and J ends lost 4 bases and 3 bases, in that order; junction bases with no gene match: 9. The DNA of the CDR3 is TGTGCCAGCAGCTCCCCCGGGACTACCAGCTACGAGCAGTACTTC. Its protein is CASSSPGTTSYEQYF.

The chain combines TRBV20-1 with TRBJ2-7, with D possibly TRBD2 on 6 matching bases. V gave up 5 bases and J gave up 7 bases, with 18 bases separating them. This CDR3 contains 13 residues. Germline-derived CDR1 and CDR2 are DFQATT and SNEGSKA (reference sequence). The CDR3 sequence: CSAARARAGEQYF. The CDR3 bases are TGCAGTGCTGCTCGTGCCAGGGCGGGAGAGCAGTACTTC.

The chain employs TRBV5-1 and TRBJ2-5; 14 bases match TRBD2. CDR1 is SGHRS, CDR2 YFSETQ, per germline. The junction had 7 bases not matched to a gene; V was cut back by 4 bases and J by 5 bases. The CDR3 length is 16 residues. The CDR3 protein is CASSRGLAGEVETQYF. CDR3 DNA sequence: TGCGCCAGCAGCCGGGGACTAGCGGGAGAAGTGGAGACCCAGTACTTC.

In its sample, this clonotype was seen a few times. This chain links TRBV3-1 with TRBJ1-1, with a possible D match to TRBD1 (5 bases). Germline CDR1 LGHDT, CDR2 YNNKEL (reference sequence). V shed 2 bases and J shed 0 bases, with 13 bases lying between them. The CDR3 is made up of 16 amino acids. The CDR3: CASSQIKTAMNTEAFF. The DNA of the CDR3 is TGTGCCAGCAGCCAAATTAAGACAGCAATGAACACTGAAGCTTTCTTT. The full variable domain, rest sourced from reference TRBV3-1 and TRBJ1-1, is DTAVSQTPKYLVTQMGNDKSIKCEQNLGHDTMYWYKQDSKKFLKIMFSYNNKELIINETVPNRFSPKSPDKAHLNLHINSLELGDSAVYFCASSQIKTAMNTEAFFGQGTRLTVV.

This clonotype turned up a few times. This rearrangement joins TRBV24-1 to TRBJ2-1, with D perhaps given as TRBD1 or TRBD2 (5 bases each). The germline CDR1 and CDR2 sequences are KGHDR and SFDVKD. This CDR3 comprises 14 residues. V lost 4 bases and J 6 bases, leaving 12 bases between the germline ends. The CDR3 sequence: CATSEGTGPNEQFF. The CDR3 region has the DNA TGTGCCACCAGTGAAGGGACGGGACCCAATGAGCAGTTCTTC.

This clonotype came up once. V is TRBV7-2 and J is TRBJ1-1; possibly TRBD1 for D (5 bases). V lost 5 bases and J lost 9, with 16 bases in between. CDR1 is SGHTA, CDR2 FQGNSA, per germline. The length of the CDR3 is 13 residues. CDR3 in amino acids: CASSRGGGKKAFF. The CDR3 DNA sequence: TGTGCCAGCAGCCGTGGGGGGGGAAAAAAAGCTTTCTTT.

This clonotype was seen a handful of times. This rearrangement joins TRBV20-1 to TRBJ1-2, with TRBD1 matching 7 bases. Germline V gene sequence: CDR1 DFQATT, CDR2 SNEGSKA (reference sequence). The V gene end was trimmed by 0 bases and the J gene end by 1 base; junction bases not matched to a gene: 5. CDR3 length: 15 amino acids. This CDR3 is CSAREAGQLNYGYTF. The CDR3 DNA sequence: TGCAGTGCTAGAGAAGCGGGACAGCTTAACTATGGCTACACCTTC.

In this sample, this clonotype turned up a few times. This chain connects TRBV7-9 to TRBJ2-5; 12 nucleotides line up with TRBD1. V gave up 4 bases and J gave up 0 bases; unmatched junction bases: 12. Germline V lookup: CDR1 SEHNR, CDR2 FQNEAQ (reference sequence). The CDR3 extends over 19 amino acids. CDR3 bases: TGTGCCAGCAGCTCGACGCGGGGGACAGGGGGCATGTACCAAGAGACCCAGTACTTC. This encodes CASSSTRGTGGMYQETQYF.

The chain is built from TRBV7-2 and TRBJ1-5; TRBD1 aligns across 8 bases. This CDR3 is 13 amino acids long. CDR1 is SGHTA and CDR2 is FQGNSA in the germline V gene. V lost 5 bases and J lost 5; bases outside the gene matches: 2. CDR3 in amino acids: CASSMDRDQPQHF. In DNA form, the CDR3 reads TGTGCCAGCAGCATGGACAGGGATCAGCCCCAGCATTTT.

The sample holds a few counts of this clonotype. The V call is TRBV29-1, the J call TRBJ1-1; D remains unclear. In germline, CDR1 is SQVTM, CDR2 ANQGSEA. V dropped 1 base and J dropped 5 bases, with 14 bases sitting between them. This CDR3 region has 14 residues. The CDR3 sequence is CSVEVRSRRTEAFF. CDR3 DNA: TGCAGCGTTGAAGTAAGGAGCAGGCGGACTGAAGCTTTCTTT.

The rearrangement uses TRBV15 and TRBJ2-7; TRBD2 matches at 7 bases. The CDR3 covers 16 residues. Trimming took 1 base from V and 0 from J; bases not matched to a gene: 6. The germline V gene encodes CDR1 LNHNV and CDR2 YYDKDF (reference sequence). As DNA, the CDR3 is TGTGCCACCAGCAGAGCTGGCGGGAGTTTCTCCTACGAGCAGTACTTC. As protein: CATSRAGGSFSYEQYF.

The genes are TRBV2 and TRBJ1-1; 8 bases fit TRBD1. CDR3 length: 14 residues. The ends lost 7 bases at V and 5 bases at J; junction bases unmatched: 9. CDR1 and CDR2 (germline): SNHLY, FYNNEI. This CDR3 is CASTGQGGGTEAFF. The CDR3 DNA sequence: TGTGCCAGCACCGGACAGGGAGGCGGGACTGAAGCTTTCTTT. Full variable domain (outside the CDR3, taken from reference TRBV2 and TRBJ1-1): EPEVTQTPSHQVTQMGQEVILRCVPISNHLYFYWYRQILGQKVEFLVSFYNNEISEKSEIFDDQFSVERPDGSNFTLKIRSTKLEDSAMYFCASTGQGGGTEAFFGQGTRLTVV.

This clonotype was picked up a small number of times. The rearrangement joins TRBV7-3 to TRBJ2-1; TRBD2 matches 9 bases. The V gene end was trimmed by 4 bases and the J gene end by 4 bases; junction bases not matched to a gene: 2. The length of the CDR3 is 14 residues. Germline-derived CDR1 and CDR2 are SGHTA and FQGTGA. The CDR3 DNA is TGTGCCAGCAGCTCGACTAGCGGTTACAATGAGCAGTTCTTC. Protein: CASSSTSGYNEQFF.